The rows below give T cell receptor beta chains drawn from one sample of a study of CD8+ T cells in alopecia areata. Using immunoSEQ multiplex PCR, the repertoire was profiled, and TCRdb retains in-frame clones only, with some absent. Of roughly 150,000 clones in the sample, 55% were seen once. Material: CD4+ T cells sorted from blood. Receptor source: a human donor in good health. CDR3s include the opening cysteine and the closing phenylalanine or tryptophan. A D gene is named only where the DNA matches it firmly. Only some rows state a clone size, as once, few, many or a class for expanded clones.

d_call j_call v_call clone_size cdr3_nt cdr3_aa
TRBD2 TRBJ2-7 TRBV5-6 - TGTGCCAGCAGCAGACTAGCGCCTTACGAGCAGTACTTC CASSRLAPYEQYF
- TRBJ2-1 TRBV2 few TGTGCCAGCAAGGATATTGAGCAGTTCTTC CASKDIEQFF
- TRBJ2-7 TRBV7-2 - TGTGCCAGCAGCTTTTCCCCAGCGCCCTCCTACGAGCAGTACTTC CASSFSPAPSYEQYF
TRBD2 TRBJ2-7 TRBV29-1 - TGCAGCGTCGGTACGGTGGGAGGGGCATACGAGCAGTACTTC CSVGTVGGAYEQYF
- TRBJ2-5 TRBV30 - TGTGCCTGGAACAGTGGTCAAGAGACCCAGTACTTC CAWNSGQETQYF
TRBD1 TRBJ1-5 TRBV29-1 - TGCAGCGTTGTCTTTGGACAGGGTCCCAATCAGCCCCAGCATTTT CSVVFGQGPNQPQHF
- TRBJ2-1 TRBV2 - TGTGCCAGCAGTACAGGGTACAATGAGCAGTTCTTC CASSTGYNEQFF
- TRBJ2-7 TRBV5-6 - TGTGCCAGCAGCTCCGCGGGTTATCCCAAGGAAGGATCCTACGAGCAGTACTTC CASSSAGYPKEGSYEQYF
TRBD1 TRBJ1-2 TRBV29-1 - TGCAGCGTTGGGGACAGCTACGCCTATGGCTACACCTTC CSVGDSYAYGYTF
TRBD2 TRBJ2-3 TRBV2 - TGTGCCAGCATAACGGGAGGGACAGATACGCAGTATTTT CASITGGTDTQYF
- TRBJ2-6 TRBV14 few TGTGCCAGCAGCCGCCGCCTAGGGGCTGGGGCCAACGTCCTGACTTTC CASSRRLGAGANVLTF
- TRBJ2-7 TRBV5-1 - TGCGCCAGCAGCTTGGATGAGGGGCCCGCCTACGAGCAGTACTTC CASSLDEGPAYEQYF
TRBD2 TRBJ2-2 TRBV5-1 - TGCGCCAGCAGCTTGGCCCAGGGAGGGCTAAGGGAAAGCACCGGGGAGCTGTTTTTT CASSLAQGGLRESTGELFF
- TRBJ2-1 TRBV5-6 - TGTGCCAGCAGCTTGTTTCTGGGTGCTGTTAATGAGCAGTTCTTC CASSLFLGAVNEQFF
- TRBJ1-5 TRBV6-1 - TGTGCCAGCAGTGTTAAGGGTCGCAATCAGCCCCAGCATTTT CASSVKGRNQPQHF
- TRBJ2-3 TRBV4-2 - TGTGCCAGCAGCCAAGATAACACAGGGAGCACAGATACGCAGTATTTT CASSQDNTGSTDTQYF
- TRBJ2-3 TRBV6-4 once TGTGCCAGCAGTGACTCCCGCCTCACGCAGTATTTT CASSDSRLTQYF
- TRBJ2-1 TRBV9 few TGTGCCAGCAGCGTAGTCGGGAGTAACGATGAGCAGTTCTTC CASSVVGSNDEQFF
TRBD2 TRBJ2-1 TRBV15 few TGTGCCACCAGCAGAGATTGGACTAGAAGGGTCTTC CATSRDWTRRVF
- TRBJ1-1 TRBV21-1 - TGTGCCAGCAGCCCCAGGGGCGGTGAGGGTTTGAACACTGAAGCTTTCTTT CASSPRGGEGLNTEAFF
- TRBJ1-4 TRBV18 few TGTGCCAGCTCACCTCAGGGGCTAGAAAAACTGTTTTTT CASSPQGLEKLFF
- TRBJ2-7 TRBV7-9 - TGTGCCAGCAGCTTTGGGGCAGGTACCTACGAGCAGTACTTC CASSFGAGTYEQYF
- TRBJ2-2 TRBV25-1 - TGTGCCAGCAGCGTATCCCTCGCGGGCACCGGGGAGCTGTTTTTT CASSVSLAGTGELFF
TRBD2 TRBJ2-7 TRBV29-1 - TGCAGCGTTAAAGGACTAGCGGGACCCACCTACGAGCAGTACTTC CSVKGLAGPTYEQYF
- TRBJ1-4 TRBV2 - TGTGCCAGCAGGGGTCTGGGGGACGCCTCTGAAAAACTGTTTTTT CASRGLGDASEKLFF
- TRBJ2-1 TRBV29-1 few TGCAGCGTTGAAGATCCCCTGACAGGACCAAAATCCCATGAGCAGTTCTTC CSVEDPLTGPKSHEQFF
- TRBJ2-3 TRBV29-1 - TGCAGCGTTGAATCCGGGACTGTAGATACGCAGTATTTT CSVESGTVDTQYF
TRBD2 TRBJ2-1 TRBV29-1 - TGCAGCGCCCGGAAAGCGGGAGGCGCGGGAGAGCAGTTCTTC CSARKAGGAGEQFF
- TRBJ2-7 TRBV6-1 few TGTGCCAGCAGTGGAAGGCCCCCCGGCTACGAGCAGTACTTC CASSGRPPGYEQYF
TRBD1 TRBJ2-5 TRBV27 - TGTGCCAGCAGTCCGAGGACAGGGCAAGAGACCCAGTACTTC CASSPRTGQETQYF
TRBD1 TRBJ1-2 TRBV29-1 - TGCAGCGTTGGGGGACAGGTTGGCTACACCTTC CSVGGQVGYTF
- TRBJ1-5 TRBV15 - TGTGCCACCAGCAGAGATCGGCAGGGTTCCTGGCCCCAGCATTTT CATSRDRQGSWPQHF
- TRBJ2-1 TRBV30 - TGTGCCTGGACCCAGGGTCTTCCTGGGAGGCAGTTCTTC CAWTQGLPGRQFF
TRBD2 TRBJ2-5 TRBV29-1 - TGCAGCGTGAGCCCCCTAGCGGGAGGAGGGGAGACCCAGTACTTC CSVSPLAGGGETQYF
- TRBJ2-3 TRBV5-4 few TGTGCCAGCAGACGATGGACAGACGAAACAGATACGCAGTATTTT CASRRWTDETDTQYF
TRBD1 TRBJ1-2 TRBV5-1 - TGCGCCAGCAGCTTCGCAGGACAGGGAAACTATGGCTACACCTTC CASSFAGQGNYGYTF
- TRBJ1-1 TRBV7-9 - TGTGCCAGCAGCATTAGCTCAGGGGAAGCTTTCTTT CASSISSGEAFF
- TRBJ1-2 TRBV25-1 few TGTGCCAGCAGTGAATCCAGATCTAACTATGGCTACACCTTC CASSESRSNYGYTF
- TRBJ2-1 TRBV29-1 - TGCAGCGTTGCCAACAATGAGCAGTTCTTC CSVANNEQFF
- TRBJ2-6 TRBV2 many TGTGCCAGCAGTGAAGGGCGCCGTGCCTTTGGGGCCAACGTCCTGACTTTC CASSEGRRAFGANVLTF
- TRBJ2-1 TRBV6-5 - TGTGCCAGCACCGAAGAGCAGGGTTCCTACAATGAGCAGTTCTTC CASTEEQGSYNEQFF
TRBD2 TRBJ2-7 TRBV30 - TGTGCCTGGAGACTCACCGGGACTAGCGGGAGAGAGCAGTACTTC CAWRLTGTSGREQYF
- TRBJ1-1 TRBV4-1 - TGCGCCAGCAGCCCTGACACAAATGGCCGAAGGAACACTGAAGCTTTCTTT CASSPDTNGRRNTEAFF
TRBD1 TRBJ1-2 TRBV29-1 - TGCAGCGTGTGGGGACAGCAAGGTTATGGCTACACCTTC CSVWGQQGYGYTF